This T cell receptor beta chain was sequenced in a study of T cell responses to AZD1222 COVID-19 vaccine. The repertoire was sequenced with immunoSEQ multiplex PCR; TCRdb's copy has only in-frame clones and lacks some. The data contain roughly 140,000 clones, 80% to 90% of them singletons. To note about this clone: No antigen is known for it.

V lost 6 bases, J lost 2 bases, and 12 bases stayed unmatched. This CDR3 is 17 amino acids long. Germline lookup yields CDR1 LNHDA and CDR2 SQIVND (reference sequence). Study results and limitations: Spike regions recognized by vaccine-associated CD4 TCRs spanned the protein, led by 160-218 and 743-854.

This material consisted of peripheral blood, taken on day 0 of AZD1222 vaccination. The chain combines TRBV19 with TRBJ2-2; 7 bases fit TRBD2. The TCR was taken from an adult in good health. CDR3 coding DNA: TGTGCCAGTAGAGATCCAAGCGGGAAGACTAACACCGGGGAGCTGTTTTTT. It codes for CASRDPSGKTNTGELFF.